Given below is one T cell receptor beta chain in context. Its antigen target is currently unknown. The sample holds no much larger clone one base away, and base qualities are not on file. Preparation of the library involved the immunoSEQ multiplex PCR assay. In the original analysis: A statistical classification framework was built for diagnosing cytomegalovirus status from the catalog of TCR beta chain sequences. TCRdb obtained this table from immuneACCESS and retained in-frame rearrangements with V and J assigned. These tables miss some clones; where compared with another copy, unresolved V genes account for less than half of the shortfall, and the remainder is unexplained. V and J calls plus clone size are reproduced from that table; the DNA served to infer D and trimming. The sample data list 150,000 to 250,000 clones, and about three quarters of these were observed just once. Roughly 1.2% of the sample goes to the ten largest clones.

The sample originates from a study of cytomegalovirus exposure and HLA in healthy donors (dated by TCRdb to the late 2010s). As for the study more broadly: According to a later analysis, one platform produced both the 110 or so validation repertoires and the roughly 650 repertoires of the first cohort. The study aimed to test whether cataloging public T cell receptors could reveal signatures of past pathogen exposure. Along with the roughly 670-subject first cohort, a separate validation cohort of about 110 different subjects was used. High-throughput TCR immunosequencing, statistical association of individual TCRs with disease status, and machine learning were combined to predict cytomegalovirus infection status. What the research found in general, with its limitations: Most TCR sequences were seen in very few donors, while some public TCRs were found in many individuals. In a later analysis, TCRs clustered in the first cohort were found to also tend to co-occur in the approximately 120 validation repertoires, with 90% to 95% of cluster scores above 0. Cytomegalovirus status was reported to be diagnosed by the classifier with high specificity and sensitivity in both the original and validation cohorts. A few of the identified cytomegalovirus-associated TCR beta chains were confirmed in vitro to be specific for cytomegalovirus antigens. A total of 150 to 200 TCR beta chains were listed by the study as associated with cytomegalovirus. A later analysis had no HLA typing for the validation cohort, so co-occurrence there was scored across all 120 or so repertoires. The authors suggested that the approach could potentially be generalized to other disease states and immunological phenotypes.

Relative to germline, V is missing 3 bases and J is missing 4 bases, with 7 bases of the junction outside any gene match. CDR1 and CDR2, looked up from the germline V gene, are SGHDT and YYEEEE. The CDR3 has 15 amino acids, counting the end cysteine and phenylalanine. Only the CDR3 part of the read is kept: 45 bases, read in frame from the first base. The donors belonged to the validation cohort of around 120 subjects, which was separate from the roughly 700-subject first cohort. Sequencing used PBMCs. The clonotype was recovered from a woman between 25 and 40 years old in good health and CMV-seronegative. The sequence is built from TRBV5-6 and TRBJ2-5, and 9 junctional nucleotides match TRBD1. The DNA sequence is as follows: TGTGCCAGCAGCTACCGGGACAGGGTTAGAGAGACCCAGTACTTC. The translation is CASSYRDRVRETQYF.